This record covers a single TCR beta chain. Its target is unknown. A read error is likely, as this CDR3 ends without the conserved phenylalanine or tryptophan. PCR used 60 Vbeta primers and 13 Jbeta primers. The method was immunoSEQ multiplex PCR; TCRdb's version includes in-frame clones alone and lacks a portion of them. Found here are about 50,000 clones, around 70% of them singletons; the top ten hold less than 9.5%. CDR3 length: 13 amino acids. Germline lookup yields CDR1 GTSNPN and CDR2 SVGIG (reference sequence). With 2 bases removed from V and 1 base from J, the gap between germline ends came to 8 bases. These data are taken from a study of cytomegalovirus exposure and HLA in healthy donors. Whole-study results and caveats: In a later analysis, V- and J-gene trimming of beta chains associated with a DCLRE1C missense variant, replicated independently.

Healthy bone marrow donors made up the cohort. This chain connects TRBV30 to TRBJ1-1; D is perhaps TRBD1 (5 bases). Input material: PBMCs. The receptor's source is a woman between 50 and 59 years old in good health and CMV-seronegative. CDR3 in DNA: TGTGCCTGGAGTCGACAGTCGAACACTGAAGCTTTCGTT. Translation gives CAWSRQSNTEAFV.